The 18 T cell receptor beta chains presented below share a single source sample, sequenced in a study of control samples from healthy donors and cancer patients (dated by TCRdb to between 2020 and 2021). Library construction relied on the immunoSEQ multiplex PCR assay. The immuneACCESS repertoire file appears here via TCRdb, limited to in-frame rearrangements. These files lack a portion of the clones; in checked studies, under half of the deficit traces to unresolved V genes, and the cause of the others is not known. In all, the sample holds roughly 49,000 clones, and more than 70% of those were seen once. The ten top clones hold 40% of the sample. Material: PBMCs. These receptor sequences come from a man aged 45-60 years with head and neck cancer.

In its sample, this clone was seen once. The junction differs from germline at one of its ends, possibly a read error. The chain employs TRBV6-5 and TRBJ1-1; D unresolved. CDR1 and CDR2 from the germline V gene are MNHEY and SVGAGI. The CDR3 extends over 10 amino acids. The CDR3 sequence is CASIYSEAFF. CDR3 DNA sequence: TGTGCCAGCATTTACAGTGAAGCTTTCTTT.

The chain employs TRBV5-4 and TRBJ2-3; 7 bases line up with TRBD1. The V and J ends lost 2 bases and 0 bases, in that order; junction bases with no gene match: 3. The CDR3 length is 15 residues. Germline values: CDR1 SGHNT, CDR2 YYREEE (reference sequence). For the CDR3, the DNA is TGTGCCAGCAGCTTTAGGGGGCCAAGCACAGATACGCAGTATTTT. This codes for CASSFRGPSTDTQYF.

J is TRBJ2-1 and V is TRBV11-2; D is uncertain. Germline V gene lookup returns CDR1 SGHAT and CDR2 FQNNGV. Trimming cost V 3 bases and J 3 bases, with 18 bases left between them. This CDR3 is 17 amino acids long. The CDR3 region is CASSFRGVFRFYNEQFF. Written as DNA, the CDR3 is TGTGCCAGCAGCTTCCGCGGCGTGTTTAGGTTCTACAATGAGCAGTTCTTC.

The V call is TRBV10-3, the J call TRBJ2-7; 8 bases fit TRBD2. Germline CDR1 and CDR2: ENHRY and SYGVKD. This CDR3 is 16 amino acids long. V shed 6 bases and J 0 bases; nucleotides not matched to a gene: 10. CDR3 sequence reads: CAISPLAGRTSYEQYF. In DNA form, the CDR3 reads TGTGCCATCAGCCCTTTAGCGGGACGTACCTCCTACGAGCAGTACTTC.

This chain joins TRBV28 and TRBJ2-7; the D gene is possibly TRBD2 (6 bases). The CDR3 has 13 residues. Germline assignment: CDR1 MDHEN and CDR2 SYDVKM. V lost 5 bases and J 5 bases, leaving 13 bases between the germline ends. Here the CDR3 DNA reads TGTGCCAGCAGTATAGTGTCGGGGGACGAGCAGTACTTC. Protein sequence: CASSIVSGDEQYF.

V is TRBV7-2 and J is TRBJ1-6, with D possibly TRBD1 on 6 matching bases. The CDR3 length is 14 residues. V dropped 7 bases and J dropped 6 bases, with 13 bases sitting between them. Germline V gene data show CDR1 as SGHTA and CDR2 as FQGNSA. For the CDR3, the DNA is TGTGCCAGCACAGGGGCAGGTTCTAATTCACCCCTCCACTTT. This codes for CASTGAGSNSPLHF.

The chain couples TRBV4-2 to TRBJ2-3, with a tentative D call TRBD2 (6 bases). The V end lost 0 bases, the J end lost 4 bases, and 17 bases lay between the germline ends. Germline loops: CDR1 LGHNA, CDR2 YNFKEQ. The CDR3 sequence is 17 residues long. The CDR3 sequence: CASSQDIGASGADTQYF. The CDR3, as DNA: TGTGCCAGCAGCCAAGATATCGGCGCTTCGGGGGCAGATACGCAGTATTTT.

The V gene is TRBV10-3, the J gene TRBJ1-2; the D is unclear. CDR1 ENHRY and CDR2 SYGVKD come from the germline V gene. The CDR3 runs 12 residues. V dropped 0 bases and J dropped 10 bases, with 9 bases sitting between them. This chain's CDR3 is CAISESNTFYTF. The CDR3 DNA reads as TGTGCCATCAGTGAGTCGAATACTTTCTACACCTTC.

The chain recombines TRBV28 with TRBJ2-2, with no clear D. This CDR3 has 11 amino acids. V dropped 5 bases and J dropped 9 bases, with 7 bases sitting between them. Germline CDR1 MDHEN, CDR2 SYDVKM. DNA for the CDR3: TGTGCCAGCAGTCCCGCCCGGGAGCTGTTTTTT. This codes for CASSPARELFF.

The chain combines TRBV9 with TRBJ1-1; a possible D gene is TRBD1 (5 bases). Trimming removed 9 bases from V and 1 base from J, with 13 bases in between. This CDR3 spans 13 amino acids. The germline CDR1 and CDR2 sequences are SGDLS and YYNGEE. Here the CDR3 reads CATKGPENTEAFF. In DNA form, the CDR3 reads TGTGCCACCAAGGGGCCGGAGAACACTGAAGCTTTCTTT.

This chain links TRBV27 with TRBJ2-7; D gene unclear. The germline CDR1 and CDR2 sequences are MNHEY and SMNVEV (reference sequence). This CDR3 comprises 17 residues. V was trimmed by 3 bases and J by 2 bases, leaving 20 bases between them. As DNA, the CDR3 is TGTGCCAGCAGTTTCGGTTCGGGTTTAGGTGGTGCCTACGAGCAGTACTTC. Translated, it gives CASSFGSGLGGAYEQYF.

The rearrangement joins TRBV11-2 to TRBJ2-7, with D uncertain. V lost 0 bases, J lost 0 bases, and 9 bases lay in between. CDR3 length: 15 residues. Per germline, CDR1 SGHAT and CDR2 FQNNGV. The CDR3 here is CASSLDEGFSYEQYF. CDR3 nucleotides: TGTGCCAGCAGCTTAGATGAAGGGTTCTCCTACGAGCAGTACTTC.

The chain uses TRBV28 and TRBJ1-2; D perhaps matches TRBD1 (5 bases). This CDR3 contains 12 residues. V gave up 5 bases and J gave up 7 bases, with 11 bases separating them. Germline loops: CDR1 MDHEN, CDR2 SYDVKM. The CDR3, as DNA: TGTGCCAGCAGTCCCAGGGACGGTGGCTACACCTTC. It is translated as CASSPRDGGYTF.

This clone came up a few times. The chain employs TRBV6-5 and TRBJ2-7; D possibly uses TRBD1 or TRBD2 (5 bases each). The CDR3 has 15 amino acids. Germline CDR1 is MNHEY and CDR2 is SVGAGI. Trimming left V 6 bases short and J 0 bases short, with 15 bases between. As DNA, the CDR3 is TGTGCCAGCAGGTCCGGGACGACGAGCTCCTACGAGCAGTACTTC. Encoded protein: CASRSGTTSSYEQYF.

The chain employs TRBV10-3 and TRBJ2-7; 10 bases align to TRBD1. The CDR3 covers 16 residues. Germline V CDR1 and CDR2: ENHRY, SYGVKD. V trimming: 0 bases; J trimming: 5 bases; junction bases outside the gene matches: 7. The CDR3 DNA follows: TGTGCCATCAGTGAGTCGATGACAGGGGGCATCAACGAGCAGTACTTC. Amino acid sequence: CAISESMTGGINEQYF.

The CDR3 reads CASGLSRGRGNQPQHF. Here the CDR3 DNA reads TGTGCCAGCGGACTTTCGCGGGGGAGGGGCAATCAGCCCCAGCATTTT. The chain has TRBV2 and TRBJ1-5, with a weak D call TRBD1 (5 bases). CDR1 and CDR2 (germline): SNHLY, FYNNEI. Trimming pared 8 bases from V and 2 bases from J, leaving 19 bases between. The CDR3 has 16 amino acids.

A remark on this clone: In the same sample, other DNA sequences code for this CDR3. The J gene is TRBJ2-1, the V gene TRBV11-2; 7 bases align to TRBD1. CDR3 length: 16 amino acids. Germline CDR1 reads SGHAT; CDR2 reads FQNNGV. V shed 4 bases and J 12 bases; nucleotides not matched to a gene: 18. CDR3 sequence reads: CASSSLAGGGQSGQFF. The DNA for the CDR3 is TGTGCCAGCAGCTCGCTCGCAGGGGGTGGGCAGTCGGGGCAGTTCTTC.

The V call is TRBV7-2, the J call TRBJ2-3, with D maybe TRBD2 (5 bases). The ends were cut back, 5 bases at V and 0 bases at J, with 9 bases in the middle. Germline-derived CDR1 and CDR2 are SGHTA and FQGNSA. The CDR3 contains 14 residues. The CDR3 bases are TGTGCCAGCAGCCTCTGGACTAGCACAGATACGCAGTATTTT. This encodes CASSLWTSTDTQYF.